A selection of T cell receptor beta chains follows, all from one sample in a study of blood T cell repertoires in COVID-19. Here immunoSEQ multiplex PCR was the method, and the copy in TCRdb shows in-frame clones only, minus some. The sample holds approximately 190,000 clones; over 80% are singletons and the top ten take under 7.5%. The sample comprised peripheral blood. The receptors derive from a woman between 40 and 55 years old with acute or convalescent COVID-19. Each CDR3 is given with its conserved first and last residue. The order of the fields is clone size, J gene, D gene, V gene, CDR3 protein, CDR3 DNA. A D gene is named only where the DNA matches it firmly. The size of a clone is reported for some rows only, either as once, few or many, or as a class for expanded clones.

clone size: .
J gene: TRBJ1-5
D gene: .
V gene: TRBV28
CDR3 protein: CASADRGSKQPQHF
CDR3 DNA: TGTGCCAGCGCCGATCGGGGGTCCAAGCAGCCCCAGCATTTT

clone size: .
J gene: TRBJ2-7
D gene: TRBD1
V gene: TRBV28
CDR3 protein: CASRPGQGWDYEQYF
CDR3 DNA: TGTGCCAGCAGACCTGGACAGGGATGGGACTACGAGCAGTACTTC

clone size: .
J gene: TRBJ1-1
D gene: TRBD1
V gene: TRBV27
CDR3 protein: CASRPNPGQGRGEAFF
CDR3 DNA: TGTGCCAGCAGGCCAAATCCGGGACAGGGGAGGGGTGAAGCTTTCTTT

clone size: .
J gene: TRBJ2-1
D gene: .
V gene: TRBV27
CDR3 protein: CASSTDMRNEQFF
CDR3 DNA: TGTGCCAGCAGTACGGATATGAGGAATGAGCAGTTCTTC

clone size: .
J gene: TRBJ2-5
D gene: TRBD2
V gene: TRBV28
CDR3 protein: CASSSHGGETQYF
CDR3 DNA: TGTGCCAGCAGCTCCCACGGGGGGGAGACCCAGTACTTC

clone size: many
J gene: TRBJ2-6
D gene: .
V gene: TRBV6-5
CDR3 protein: CASVQKPSGANVLTF
CDR3 DNA: TGTGCCAGCGTACAGAAACCATCTGGGGCCAACGTCCTGACTTTC

clone size: .
J gene: TRBJ1-5
D gene: .
V gene: TRBV19
CDR3 protein: CASSPRERQPQHF
CDR3 DNA: TGTGCCAGTAGTCCCCGAGAGCGGCAGCCCCAGCATTTT

clone size: .
J gene: TRBJ2-7
D gene: TRBD1
V gene: TRBV5-1
CDR3 protein: CASSAGTGEDEQYF
CDR3 DNA: TGCGCCAGCAGCGCTGGGACAGGGGAGGACGAGCAGTACTTC

clone size: once
J gene: TRBJ1-6
D gene: TRBD1
V gene: TRBV18
CDR3 protein: CASSGPGQGANHLHF
CDR3 DNA: TGTGCCAGCTCGGGCCCCGGACAGGGGGCGAACCACCTCCACTTT

clone size: few
J gene: TRBJ1-1
D gene: .
V gene: TRBV3-1/TRBV3-2
CDR3 protein: CASSQGVLEAFF
CDR3 DNA: TGTGCCAGCAGCCAAGGAGTACTTGAAGCTTTCTTT

clone size: .
J gene: TRBJ1-4
D gene: TRBD1
V gene: TRBV9
CDR3 protein: CASSQGQGYEKLFF
CDR3 DNA: TGTGCCAGCAGCCAGGGACAGGGGTATGAAAAACTGTTTTTT

clone size: .
J gene: TRBJ1-2
D gene: .
V gene: TRBV21-1
CDR3 protein: CASRHYNYGYTF
CDR3 DNA: TGTGCCAGCAGACACTATAACTATGGCTACACCTTC

clone size: .
J gene: TRBJ1-1
D gene: .
V gene: TRBV18
CDR3 protein: CASSPQTGPRMNTEAFF
CDR3 DNA: TGTGCCAGCTCACCACAAACAGGGCCCCGAATGAACACTGAAGCTTTCTTT

clone size: once
J gene: TRBJ1-5
D gene: .
V gene: TRBV18
CDR3 protein: CASSPTGNQPQHF
CDR3 DNA: TGTGCCAGCTCACCAACAGGGAATCAGCCCCAGCATTTT

clone size: .
J gene: TRBJ1-2
D gene: TRBD1
V gene: TRBV28
CDR3 protein: CASSPQLDRGFWGYTF
CDR3 DNA: TGTGCCAGCAGTCCCCAACTGGACAGGGGATTTTGGGGCTACACCTTC

clone size: .
J gene: TRBJ2-1
D gene: .
V gene: TRBV6-5
CDR3 protein: CASSYSSPRSYNEQFF
CDR3 DNA: TGTGCCAGCAGTTACTCATCCCCTCGCTCCTACAATGAGCAGTTCTTC

clone size: .
J gene: TRBJ1-1
D gene: .
V gene: TRBV6-5
CDR3 protein: CASRTSNTEAFF
CDR3 DNA: TGTGCCAGTCGGACTTCGAACACTGAAGCTTTCTTT

clone size: .
J gene: TRBJ1-2
D gene: .
V gene: TRBV28
CDR3 protein: CASSLGVQGGYTF
CDR3 DNA: TGTGCCAGCAGTTTAGGGGTCCAGGGGGGCTACACCTTC

clone size: .
J gene: TRBJ1-1
D gene: TRBD1
V gene: TRBV7-9
CDR3 protein: CASSLAGQAGGEAFF
CDR3 DNA: TGTGCCAGCAGCTTAGCGGGACAGGCTGGTGGTGAAGCTTTCTTT

clone size: .
J gene: TRBJ1-6
D gene: TRBD1
V gene: TRBV18
CDR3 protein: CASSPLTGQGNSPLHF
CDR3 DNA: TGTGCCAGCTCACCACTCACCGGACAGGGGAATTCACCCCTCCACTTT

clone size: many
J gene: TRBJ2-4
D gene: TRBD2
V gene: TRBV3-1/TRBV3-2
CDR3 protein: CASSQEPGGYNIQYF
CDR3 DNA: TGTGCCAGCAGCCAAGAGCCCGGGGGGTACAACATTCAGTACTTC

clone size: .
J gene: TRBJ1-5
D gene: .
V gene: TRBV5-1
CDR3 protein: CASSFPAKSGQPQHF
CDR3 DNA: TGCGCCAGCAGCTTCCCAGCAAAGTCAGGACAGCCCCAGCATTTT

clone size: .
J gene: TRBJ2-7
D gene: .
V gene: TRBV10-3
CDR3 protein: CAITSGTAYEQYF
CDR3 DNA: TGTGCCATCACCTCAGGGACTGCCTACGAGCAGTACTTC

clone size: .
J gene: TRBJ1-2
D gene: TRBD1
V gene: TRBV7-9
CDR3 protein: CASSPPGQGYGYTF
CDR3 DNA: TGTGCCAGCAGCCCTCCGGGACAGGGCTATGGCTACACCTTC

clone size: .
J gene: TRBJ1-2
D gene: TRBD1
V gene: TRBV5-6
CDR3 protein: CASSRRGPGGYTF
CDR3 DNA: TGTGCCAGCAGCCGGAGGGGGCCTGGGGGCTACACCTTC

clone size: .
J gene: TRBJ2-7
D gene: .
V gene: TRBV7-3
CDR3 protein: CASTLAPVPLGEQYF
CDR3 DNA: TGTGCCAGCACCCTTGCCCCCGTGCCCCTAGGCGAGCAGTACTTC

clone size: .
J gene: TRBJ1-2
D gene: TRBD1
V gene: TRBV24-1
CDR3 protein: CATSDPTQGIESGYTF
CDR3 DNA: TGTGCCACCAGTGACCCAACACAGGGGATTGAAAGTGGCTACACCTTC

clone size: .
J gene: TRBJ2-1
D gene: .
V gene: TRBV11-3
CDR3 protein: CASSLGGAYEQFF
CDR3 DNA: TGTGCCAGCAGCTTAGGGGGCGCCTACGAGCAGTTCTTC

clone size: .
J gene: TRBJ2-2
D gene: .
V gene: TRBV28
CDR3 protein: CASLPGTANTGELFF
CDR3 DNA: TGTGCCAGCCTCCCAGGAACCGCGAACACCGGGGAGCTGTTTTTT

clone size: .
J gene: TRBJ1-6
D gene: .
V gene: TRBV6-6
CDR3 protein: CASSYRGLNSPLHF
CDR3 DNA: TGTGCCAGCAGTTACAGGGGCTTGAATTCACCCCTCCACTTT

clone size: .
J gene: TRBJ2-1
D gene: .
V gene: TRBV30
CDR3 protein: CAWSYFPYNEQFF
CDR3 DNA: TGTGCCTGGAGTTACTTCCCTTACAATGAGCAGTTCTTC

clone size: .
J gene: TRBJ2-1
D gene: TRBD1
V gene: TRBV28
CDR3 protein: CASRRGRRTYNEQFF
CDR3 DNA: TGTGCCAGCAGAAGGGGGCGTCGGACATACAATGAGCAGTTCTTC

clone size: .
J gene: TRBJ2-3
D gene: TRBD2
V gene: TRBV19
CDR3 protein: CASSLTSLGGTQYF
CDR3 DNA: TGTGCCAGTAGCCTTACCTCTCTGGGAGGGACGCAGTATTTT

clone size: .
J gene: TRBJ1-2
D gene: TRBD1
V gene: TRBV9
CDR3 protein: CASSPHGQGRVGYTF
CDR3 DNA: TGTGCCAGCAGCCCACACGGACAGGGTAGGGTTGGCTACACCTTC

clone size: .
J gene: TRBJ1-2
D gene: TRBD1
V gene: TRBV6-4
CDR3 protein: CASSDGTGGGGYTF
CDR3 DNA: TGTGCCAGCAGTGACGGGACAGGGGGCGGTGGCTACACCTTC

clone size: .
J gene: TRBJ1-2
D gene: TRBD1
V gene: TRBV5-1
CDR3 protein: CASSREGAQGYGYTF
CDR3 DNA: TGCGCCAGCAGCCGCGAGGGGGCGCAGGGCTATGGCTACACCTTC

clone size: few
J gene: TRBJ2-7
D gene: .
V gene: TRBV28
CDR3 protein: CASSISGYEQYF
CDR3 DNA: TGTGCCAGCAGTATTAGCGGTTACGAGCAGTACTTC

clone size: once
J gene: TRBJ1-5
D gene: .
V gene: TRBV19
CDR3 protein: CASSMGRRAQGPQHF
CDR3 DNA: TGTGCCAGTAGTATGGGTAGGAGGGCTCAGGGACCCCAGCATTTT

clone size: .
J gene: TRBJ1-2
D gene: .
V gene: TRBV19
CDR3 protein: CASSSGGGGYTF
CDR3 DNA: TGTGCCAGTAGTTCCGGAGGCGGGGGCTACACCTTC

clone size: .
J gene: TRBJ2-5
D gene: .
V gene: TRBV3-1/TRBV3-2
CDR3 protein: CASSQTVVETQYF
CDR3 DNA: TGTGCCAGCAGCCAAACGGTTGTCGAGACCCAGTACTTC

clone size: .
J gene: TRBJ1-3
D gene: TRBD1
V gene: TRBV19
CDR3 protein: CATRRGQGAGNTIYF
CDR3 DNA: TGTGCCACCCGCAGAGGACAGGGCGCTGGAAACACCATATATTTT

clone size: .
J gene: TRBJ1-3
D gene: .
V gene: TRBV10-3
CDR3 protein: CAISETNRAGGNTIYF
CDR3 DNA: TGTGCCATCAGTGAGACAAACAGGGCCGGTGGAAACACCATATATTTT

clone size: .
J gene: TRBJ2-2
D gene: .
V gene: TRBV11-2
CDR3 protein: CASSGGGTGELFF
CDR3 DNA: TGTGCCAGCAGCGGTGGAGGCACCGGGGAGCTGTTTTTT

clone size: .
J gene: TRBJ2-3
D gene: .
V gene: TRBV19
CDR3 protein: CASTIVASSTDTQYF
CDR3 DNA: TGTGCCAGTACTATTGTGGCATCAAGCACAGATACGCAGTATTTT

clone size: .
J gene: TRBJ2-1
D gene: .
V gene: TRBV30
CDR3 protein: CAWNLRQAYNEQFF
CDR3 DNA: TGTGCCTGGAACCTTCGACAGGCCTACAATGAGCAGTTCTTC

clone size: .
J gene: TRBJ2-7
D gene: .
V gene: TRBV6-8
CDR3 protein: CASTGYYEQYF
CDR3 DNA: TGTGCCAGTACAGGATACTACGAGCAGTACTTC

clone size: .
J gene: TRBJ1-3
D gene: TRBD1
V gene: TRBV28
CDR3 protein: CASSPYYGQGRSGNTIYF
CDR3 DNA: TGTGCCAGCAGTCCATACTACGGACAGGGGAGGTCTGGAAACACCATATATTTT

clone size: .
J gene: TRBJ2-7
D gene: TRBD2
V gene: TRBV2
CDR3 protein: CASTVTSSLEQYF
CDR3 DNA: TGTGCCAGCACTGTGACTAGCTCCCTCGAGCAGTACTTC

clone size: few
J gene: TRBJ1-6
D gene: TRBD1
V gene: TRBV18
CDR3 protein: CASSSLTGDSPLHF
CDR3 DNA: TGTGCCAGCTCATCTTTGACAGGGGATTCACCCCTCCACTTT

clone size: .
J gene: TRBJ2-5
D gene: .
V gene: TRBV28
CDR3 protein: CASSYHLQGWRDQETQYF
CDR3 DNA: TGTGCCAGCAGTTACCATCTTCAGGGATGGAGAGACCAAGAGACCCAGTACTTC

clone size: .
J gene: TRBJ2-3
D gene: .
V gene: TRBV11-2
CDR3 protein: CASSPRWGSSTDTQYF
CDR3 DNA: TGTGCCAGCAGCCCCCGGTGGGGCTCTAGCACAGATACGCAGTATTTT

clone size: .
J gene: TRBJ2-7
D gene: TRBD1
V gene: TRBV6-5
CDR3 protein: CASSSTGTGLYEQYF
CDR3 DNA: TGTGCCAGCAGTTCCACCGGGACAGGTCTTTACGAGCAGTACTTC

clone size: .
J gene: TRBJ2-7
D gene: .
V gene: TRBV28
CDR3 protein: CASSLVSSYEQYF
CDR3 DNA: TGTGCCAGCAGTTTAGTGTCATCCTACGAGCAGTACTTC

clone size: .
J gene: TRBJ1-5
D gene: TRBD1
V gene: TRBV29-1
CDR3 protein: CSAGQGVNQPQHF
CDR3 DNA: TGCAGCGCGGGACAGGGGGTGAATCAGCCCCAGCATTTT

clone size: .
J gene: TRBJ2-7
D gene: .
V gene: TRBV3-1/TRBV3-2
CDR3 protein: CASSHGRESYEQYF
CDR3 DNA: TGTGCCAGCAGCCACGGCAGGGAATCCTACGAGCAGTACTTC

clone size: few
J gene: TRBJ2-3
D gene: .
V gene: TRBV2
CDR3 protein: CASSANLQGTQYF
CDR3 DNA: TGTGCCAGCAGCGCGAACCTCCAGGGTACGCAGTATTTT

clone size: .
J gene: TRBJ2-1
D gene: .
V gene: TRBV3-1/TRBV3-2
CDR3 protein: CASSRKIGSEQFF
CDR3 DNA: TGTGCCAGCAGCCGTAAGATAGGGAGTGAGCAGTTCTTC

clone size: .
J gene: TRBJ1-5
D gene: .
V gene: TRBV5-1
CDR3 protein: CASSLQGGSNQPQHF
CDR3 DNA: TGCGCCAGCAGCTTGCAAGGGGGTAGCAATCAGCCCCAGCATTTT

clone size: .
J gene: TRBJ1-6
D gene: TRBD1
V gene: TRBV7-9
CDR3 protein: CASSLGQGYGSPLHF
CDR3 DNA: TGTGCCAGCAGCTTAGGACAGGGGTACGGTTCACCCCTCCACTTT

clone size: .
J gene: TRBJ2-3
D gene: .
V gene: TRBV7-3
CDR3 protein: CASSLSGEPDTQYF
CDR3 DNA: TGTGCCAGCAGCTTAAGTGGGGAGCCAGATACGCAGTATTTT